A selection of T cell receptor beta chains follows, all from one sample in a study of T cells in Graves' hyperthyroidism and ophthalmopathy. TCRdb redid the calling of the multiplex PCR reads with MiXCR, one entry per CDR3 protein. The table shows around 500,000 distinct CDR3 sequences, with 14% occurring only once. The sample comprised blood. The receptors originated from a woman aged 40 to 50 with Graves' hyperthyroidism. CDR3s include the opening cysteine and the closing phenylalanine or tryptophan. The D gene is left open where the match is weak. Not all rows give a size; the values are once, few, many and, for expanded clones, a class.

v_gene	j_gene	d_gene	abundance	CDR3aa	CDR3nt
TRBV2	TRBJ2-5	.	many	CASSVPGVGETQYF	TGTGCCAGCAGTGTCCCAGGCGTGGGAGAGACCCAGTACTTC
TRBV28	TRBJ1-5	.	many	CASSYQGVNQPQHF	TGTGCCAGCAGTTATCAGGGAGTCAATCAGCCCCAGCATTTT
TRBV27	TRBJ1-6	TRBD1	.	CASRGQGSNSPLHF	TGTGCCAGCAGGGGACAGGGATCAAATTCACCCCTCCACTTT
TRBV5-1	TRBJ2-4	.	many	CASNPGKETDIQYF	TGCGCCAGCAACCCAGGGAAAGAAACGGACATTCAGTACTTC
TRBV5-1	TRBJ2-5	.	few	CASSAEGMETQYF	TGCGCCAGCAGCGCGGAGGGTATGGAGACCCAGTACTTC
TRBV28	TRBJ1-1	TRBD1	many	CASSPTEQGAYTEAFF	TGTGCCAGCAGTCCCACTGAACAGGGGGCGTACACTGAAGCTTTCTTT
TRBV7-2	TRBJ2-5	.	.	CASSLVEGLETQYF	TGTGCCAGCAGCTTAGTGGAGGGGTTGGAGACCCAGTACTTC
TRBV12-3/TRBV12-4	TRBJ2-6	TRBD2	many	CASRAGVEGSGANVLTF	TGTGCCAGCAGGGCGGGGGTCGAAGGATCTGGGGCCAACGTCCTGACTTTC
TRBV7-6	TRBJ2-1	TRBD1	.	CASSSTGADNEQFF	TGTGCCAGCAGCTCGACAGGGGCTGACAATGAGCAGTTCTTC
TRBV11-3	TRBJ2-3	TRBD2	many	CASSPGTSGGKGTDTQYF	TGTGCCAGCAGCCCTGGGACTAGCGGGGGAAAGGGCACAGATACGCAGTATTTT
TRBV7-2	TRBJ1-4	.	many	CASSLRLAGSNEKLFF	TGTGCCAGCAGCCTCCGACTAGCGGGAAGTAATGAAAAACTGTTTTTT
TRBV7-2	TRBJ1-1	.	.	CASSLRQREAFF	TGTGCCAGCAGCCTGAGACAGCGTGAAGCTTTCTTT
TRBV7-9	TRBJ1-4	TRBD1	.	CASSLASDRGLTNEKLFF	TGTGCCAGCAGCTTAGCTTCGGACAGGGGACTAACTAATGAAAAACTGTTTTTT
TRBV7-2	TRBJ2-7	TRBD1	.	CASSRTGTGYSYEQYF	TGTGCCAGCAGCCGTACCGGGACAGGGTACTCCTACGAGCAGTACTTC
TRBV7-2	TRBJ1-4	.	many	CASSLGAGMGEKLFF	TGTGCCAGCAGCTTAGGGGCGGGGATGGGTGAAAAACTGTTTTTT
TRBV12-3/TRBV12-4	TRBJ2-5	.	many	CASSPIGLGETQYF	TGTGCCAGCAGCCCAATCGGGCTGGGTGAGACCCAGTACTTC
TRBV18	TRBJ2-7	TRBD1	few	CASSPRHRDSPYEQYF	TGTGCCAGCTCACCACGTCACCGGGACAGTCCCTACGAGCAGTACTTC
TRBV20-1	TRBJ1-1	.	few	CSAFQVLSEAFF	TGCAGTGCGTTCCAGGTTCTATCTGAAGCTTTCTTT
TRBV4-1	TRBJ2-5	.	many	CASSQTQTGEGETQYF	TGCGCCAGCAGCCAGACTCAAACAGGTGAAGGAGAGACCCAGTACTTC
TRBV15	TRBJ1-2	.	few	CATSRDHEGSYGYTF	TGTGCCACCAGCAGAGATCATGAGGGCAGCTATGGCTACACCTTC
TRBV5-6	TRBJ2-4	.	.	CASSPGTMVAKNIQYF	TGTGCCAGCAGCCCCGGGACAATGGTAGCCAAAAACATTCAGTACTTC
TRBV30	TRBJ1-3	.	.	CAWSPGNSGNTIYF	TGTGCCTGGAGCCCGGGGAACTCTGGAAACACCATATATTTT
TRBV5-6	TRBJ2-5	.	few	CASSVTFSVETQYF	TGTGCCAGCAGCGTGACTTTTAGTGTGGAGACCCAGTACTTC
TRBV28	TRBJ1-6	TRBD1	many	CASRPSRGTASPLHF	TGTGCCAGCAGACCTTCGCGGGGGACAGCATCACCCCTCCACTTT
TRBV6-1	TRBJ1-6	.	.	CASSEHNNSPLHF	TGTGCCAGCAGTGAACACAATAATTCACCCCTCCACTTT
TRBV25-1	TRBJ1-6	.	.	CASLDRYNSPLHF	TGTGCCAGTTTAGATCGCTATAATTCACCCCTCCACTTT
TRBV18	TRBJ2-1	.	many	CASSPRKGDYNEQFF	TGTGCCAGCTCACCCCGGAAGGGCGACTACAATGAGCAGTTCTTC
TRBV19	TRBJ1-6	TRBD1	few	CASSDRGRSPLHF	TGTGCCAGTTCGGACAGGGGGCGTTCACCCCTCCACTTT
TRBV6-1	TRBJ1-1	TRBD1	many	CASSFLQGEAFF	TGTGCCAGCAGTTTCCTACAGGGGGAAGCTTTCTTT
TRBV13	TRBJ2-7	TRBD1	many	CASSLKGQGGDYEQYF	TGTGCCAGCAGCTTGAAGGGACAGGGTGGGGACTACGAGCAGTACTTC
TRBV7-2	TRBJ2-1	.	.	CASGSSVDEQFF	TGTGCCAGCGGATCTAGCGTGGATGAGCAGTTCTTC
TRBV28	TRBJ2-7	.	many	CASSLDTVVGEQYF	TGTGCCAGCAGTTTGGACACTGTCGTCGGCGAGCAGTACTTC
TRBV5-8	TRBJ1-2	.	few	CASSPIRGRASGYTF	TGTGCCAGCAGCCCCATTCGGGGCCGGGCGTCTGGCTACACCTTC
TRBV27	TRBJ2-7	TRBD2	many	CASSSLQGAGGRHEQYF	TGTGCCAGCAGTTCCCTCCAAGGGGCGGGAGGGAGGCACGAGCAGTACTTC
TRBV20-1	TRBJ2-4	TRBD2	.	CSANPGEGENIQYF	TGCAGTGCAAATCCGGGGGAGGGCGAAAACATTCAGTACTTC
TRBV12-3/TRBV12-4	TRBJ2-5	TRBD2	many	CANSSSGGQETQYF	TGTGCCAACAGCTCTAGCGGGGGGCAAGAGACCCAGTACTTC
TRBV28	TRBJ2-7	TRBD2	.	CASSGTSGVSYEQYF	TGTGCCAGCAGTGGGACTAGCGGGGTCTCCTACGAGCAGTACTTC